This entry describes one T cell receptor beta chain. The CDR3 runs 14 residues. Trimming left V 10 bases short and J 2 bases short, with 18 bases between. The V gene's germline CDR1 is WNHNN and CDR2 SYGVQD (reference sequence). The data derive from a study of blood T cell repertoires in COVID-19. Study as a whole: Italy, Spain and the United States were the sources of the convalescent and acute COVID-19 samples. In each case, the material was cDNA or gDNA derived from T cells, B-cell-depleted T cells, or PBMCs.

Original handling: Using reference gene primer amplification, nucleated cell counts were estimated. TCRdb's copy holds only in-frame clones and misses some; the assay was immunoSEQ multiplex PCR. The DNA was the basis for D and trimming; V, J and clone size are from that table. This sample yields about 120,000 clones, of which around 85% are seen a single time; under 4% belongs to the top ten. V gene TRBV10-1 combines with J gene TRBJ2-7; tentative D call: TRBD1 (6 bases). Material: peripheral blood. The TCR sequence derives from a man aged 60-69 years with acute or convalescent COVID-19. Written as DNA, the CDR3 is TGCGCCACCAGAGAGGCAGGGGACCCCTACGAGCAGTACTTC. Its protein product is CATREAGDPYEQYF.